What follows are 4 T cell receptor beta chains derived from one specimen sequenced in a study of blood T cell repertoires in COVID-19. Clones were sequenced by immunoSEQ multiplex PCR, and TCRdb holds only the in-frame ones, with some missing. The sample holds more than 150,000 clones; around 90% are singletons and the top ten take approximately 3%. The sequenced sample was peripheral blood. These receptors came from a man in his sixties with acute or convalescent COVID-19.

The chain joins TRBV7-3 to TRBJ1-2; no definite D call. Germline loops: CDR1 SGHTA, CDR2 FQGTGA. V lost 5 bases and J lost 8, with 15 bases in between. The CDR3 length is 13 residues. As DNA, the CDR3 is TGTGCCAGCAGCCCAGACCCAACTAGGGGCTACACCTTC. Amino acid sequence: CASSPDPTRGYTF. Combining the CDR3 with reference TRBV7-3 and TRBJ1-2 gives the whole variable domain GAGVSQTPSNKVTEKGKYVELRCDPISGHTALYWYRQSLGQGPEFLIYFQGTGAADDSGLPNDRFFAVRPEGSVSTLKIQRTERGDSAVYLCASSPDPTRGYTFGSGTRLTVV.

The CDR3 spells CASSLRGQGYNEQFF. For the CDR3, the DNA is TGTGCCAGCAGCTTACGCGGACAGGGGTACAATGAGCAGTTCTTC. This chain links TRBV7-9 with TRBJ2-1; 9 nucleotides align to TRBD1. The CDR3 is made up of 15 amino acids. Trimming at V came to 2 bases and at J to 4 bases, leaving 3 bases not matched to a gene. CDR1 is SEHNR and CDR2 is FQNEAQ in the germline V gene (reference sequence). The full variable domain, with the rest looked up from reference TRBV7-9 and TRBJ2-1, is DTGVSQNPRHKITKRGQNVTFRCDPISEHNRLYWYRQTLGQGPEFLTYFQNEAQLEKSRLLSDRFSAERPKGSFSTLEIQRTEQGDSAMYLCASSLRGQGYNEQFFGPGTRLTVL.

The V gene is TRBV7-2, the J gene TRBJ2-7, with 10 positions matching TRBD2. The CDR3 contains 14 residues. Trimming at V came to 5 bases and at J to 7 bases, leaving 8 bases not matched to a gene. CDR1 is SGHTA, CDR2 FQGNSA, per germline. Here the CDR3 DNA reads TGTGCCAGCAGCGTCTCTAGCGGGGGTAATGAGCAGTACTTC. Protein: CASSVSSGGNEQYF.

The chain carries TRBV12-3 or TRBV12-4 and TRBJ1-5; D remains unclear. The CDR3 spans 12 residues. V was clipped by 3 bases and J by 5 bases, with 5 bases between them. The CDR3 DNA follows: TGTGCCAGCAGTTTGTTCGATCAGCCCCAGCATTTT. It specifies CASSLFDQPQHF.